Listed here are 3 T cell receptor beta chains from one sample, sequenced in a study of T cell responses to AZD1222 COVID-19 vaccine. Libraries were prepared by immunoSEQ multiplex PCR; TCRdb keeps only in-frame clonotypes and omits some of them. The sample comprises 120,000 or so clones, about 89% of which are singletons, and about 7.1% rests with the top ten. The sequenced sample was peripheral blood, obtained 28 days after the second AZD1222 dose. The receptors were sampled from an adult who received the AZD1222 COVID-19 vaccine.

V and J are TRBV29-1 and TRBJ2-1; D unresolved. The CDR3 length is 12 residues. Trimming shortened V by 5 bases and J by 1 base, and 6 bases separated the two germline ends. CDR1 SQVTM and CDR2 ANQGSEA come from the germline V gene. CDR3 residues: CSVITSYNEQFF. In nucleotides, the CDR3 is TGCAGCGTTATTACATCCTACAATGAGCAGTTCTTC.

The chain couples TRBV9 to TRBJ1-1; the D is unclear. CDR1 is SGDLS and CDR2 is YYNGEE in the germline V gene. The V gene lost 2 bases and the J gene lost 2 bases, with 7 bases spanning the gap. CDR3 length: 13 residues. CDR3 sequence: CASSVSGNTEAFF. The DNA for the CDR3 is TGTGCCAGCAGCGTTTCTGGAAACACTGAAGCTTTCTTT. Looking up the rest from reference TRBV9 and TRBJ1-1 gives the full variable domain: DSGVTQTPKHLITATGQRVTLRCSPRSGDLSVYWYQQSLDQGLQFLIQYYNGEERAKGNILERFSAQQFPDLHSELNLSSLELGDSALYFCASSVSGNTEAFFGQGTRLTVV.

The J gene is TRBJ1-5, the V gene TRBV11-3, with 7 bases aligning to TRBD1. Germline V gene lookup returns CDR1 SGHNT and CDR2 YENEEA. J lost 1 base, V lost 5 bases, and 5 bases had no gene match. The CDR3 extends over 15 amino acids. CDR3 nucleotide sequence: TGTGCCAGCAGCCCCGGCAGGGGGAGCAATCAGCCCCAGCATTTT. Encoded protein: CASSPGRGSNQPQHF.